The clone carrying this T cell receptor beta chain was picked up a small number of times. The data stem from a study of patients and donors after allogeneic stem cell transplantation. This CDR3 is built from 16 residues. V lost 3 bases and J 5 bases, leaving 17 bases between the germline ends. Germline V lookup: CDR1 SEHNR, CDR2 FQNEAQ (reference sequence). TCRdb re-called the RT-PCR reads through MiXCR, storing one row per CDR3 protein. This sample has over 150,000 distinct CDR3 sequences, with approximately 41% found just once. The chain employs TRBV7-9 and TRBJ2-1; either TRBD1 or TRBD2 may supply D (5 bases each). The sample consisted of blood, either unsorted or a sorted T cell fraction (not recorded which). This clonotype was obtained from a human donor who was either an allogeneic HSCT recipient or a stem cell or donor lymphocyte infusion donor (not recorded which). It is not recorded whose cells these are; they may come from a transplant donor. CDR3 region: CASSLVAGTRDNEQFF. DNA of the CDR3: TGTGCCAGCAGCTTGGTTGCCGGGACCCGGGACAATGAGCAGTTCTTC.